Listed below are T cell receptor beta chains from one sample, sequenced in a study of T cells after yellow fever vaccination. TCRdb ran MiXCR on the 5' RACE reads and lists one entry per CDR3 protein. Here the sample spans 200,000 to 300,000 distinct CDR3 sequences, about 7% being singletons. Here the sequenced sample was CD4+ T cells sorted from PBMCs, taken on the day of the yellow fever booster vaccination. The receptors were gathered from a man younger than 45 who received the YFV17D yellow fever vaccine. The CDR3 runs from the conserved cysteine through the conserved F or W. The order of the fields is D gene, V gene, clone size, J gene, CDR3 protein, CDR3 DNA. D genes are given only for firm matches. Clone sizes are given selectively: once, few, many, or a class where the clone is expanded.

>TRBD1|TRBV7-6|many|TRBJ2-2
CASSLVQGSGELFF
TGTGCCAGCAGCTTAGTACAGGGGTCCGGGGAGCTGTTTTTT
>TRBD1|TRBV6-5|NA|TRBJ1-6
CASSYSTGAGAPLHF
TGTGCCAGCAGTTACTCCACAGGGGCAGGGGCACCCCTCCACTTT
>TRBD2|TRBV5-1|many|TRBJ2-1
CASSLSGGSYNEQFF
TGCGCCAGCAGCCTGAGCGGGGGGTCCTACAATGAGCAGTTCTTC
>TRBD1|TRBV3-1|NA|TRBJ2-7
CATSPKRGTGGYYEQYF
TGTGCCACCAGCCCAAAGCGTGGGACAGGGGGGTACTACGAGCAGTACTTC
>NA|TRBV6-2/TRBV6-3|NA|TRBJ1-1
CASKRSNTEAFF
TGTGCCAGCAAACGATCGAACACTGAAGCTTTCTTT
>NA|TRBV19|many|TRBJ1-1
CASSMTPDSVNTEAFF
TGTGCCAGTAGTATGACGCCAGACTCCGTGAACACTGAAGCTTTCTTT
>NA|TRBV6-5|NA|TRBJ1-5
CASSYAAGGQPQHF
TGTGCCAGCAGTTACGCGGCTGGAGGTCAGCCCCAGCATTTT
>TRBD2|TRBV27|many|TRBJ2-7
CASSVTLAGGTYEQYF
TGTGCCAGCAGTGTCACTCTGGCGGGAGGGACCTACGAGCAGTACTTC
>NA|TRBV6-2/TRBV6-3|NA|TRBJ2-1
CASSPTRAGEQFF
TGTGCCAGCAGCCCAACAAGGGCGGGGGAGCAGTTCTTC
>NA|TRBV7-2|many|TRBJ2-7
CASSLLRRDEQYF
TGTGCCAGCAGCTTATTAAGGAGGGACGAGCAGTACTTC
>TRBD2|TRBV29-1|few|TRBJ2-7
CSVEVSPRGGMEQYF
TGCAGCGTTGAAGTCAGCCCCCGGGGAGGGATGGAGCAGTACTTC
>NA|TRBV11-2|many|TRBJ2-6
CASSSRTAASSGANVLTF
TGTGCCAGCAGCTCCAGGACAGCTGCCTCCTCTGGGGCCAACGTCCTGACTTTC
>NA|TRBV7-2|NA|TRBJ1-2
CASRLNSSYGYTF
TGTGCCAGCAGACTAAACAGCTCCTATGGCTACACCTTC
>NA|TRBV3-1|NA|TRBJ1-4
CASRPTPTTNEKLFF
TGTGCCAGCAGGCCCACACCGACAACTAATGAAAAACTGTTTTTT
>NA|TRBV25-1|many|TRBJ2-2
CASSAQGNGELFF
TGTGCCAGCAGTGCCCAAGGCAACGGGGAGCTGTTTTTT
>NA|TRBV19|NA|TRBJ2-1
CASTSLGSVNEQFF
TGTGCCAGTACCTCACTCGGAAGTGTCAATGAGCAGTTCTTC
>TRBD1|TRBV12-3/TRBV12-4|many|TRBJ1-4
CASSLGGTARSEKLFF
TGTGCCAGCAGTTTAGGGGGGACAGCGAGGAGCGAAAAACTGTTTTTT
>NA|TRBV6-6|NA|TRBJ1-2
CASSRPNYGYTF
TGTGCCAGCAGCCGACCTAACTATGGCTACACCTTC
>NA|TRBV7-8|NA|TRBJ2-3
CASSLGGLATDTQYF
TGTGCCAGCAGCTTGGGCGGCCTGGCCACAGATACGCAGTATTTT
>TRBD2|TRBV5-1|NA|TRBJ2-1
CASSFSGSMYEQFF
TGCGCCAGCAGCTTTAGCGGGAGTATGTATGAGCAGTTCTTC
>TRBD2|TRBV12-3/TRBV12-4|few|TRBJ2-2
CASSLVGLGGGELFF
TGTGCCAGCAGTTTAGTTGGACTAGGTGGCGGGGAGCTGTTTTTT
>NA|TRBV29-1|NA|TRBJ2-5
CSVMDGSETQYF
TGCAGCGTTATGGACGGTTCGGAGACCCAGTACTTC
>NA|TRBV14|few|TRBJ2-7
CASSQAREQYF
TGTGCCAGCAGCCAAGCGAGAGAGCAGTACTTC
>NA|TRBV20-1|many|TRBJ1-1
CSAPPGRDTEAFF
TGCAGTGCTCCGCCGGGACGGGACACTGAAGCTTTCTTT
>NA|TRBV10-3|NA|TRBJ2-1
CAISALASGTYNEQFF
TGTGCCATCAGTGCCCTAGCGTCCGGTACCTACAATGAGCAGTTCTTC
>NA|TRBV7-3|NA|TRBJ2-1
CASIHPGDWAYNEQFF
TGTGCCAGCATCCACCCGGGGGACTGGGCCTACAATGAGCAGTTCTTC
>NA|TRBV18|many|TRBJ1-1
CASSPTVRNTEAFF
TGTGCCAGCTCACCGACAGTTAGGAACACTGAAGCTTTCTTT
>NA|TRBV7-9|many|TRBJ2-7
CASSTSGSWRDEQYF
TGTGCCAGCAGCACCAGCGGGTCCTGGCGGGACGAGCAGTACTTC
>NA|TRBV3-1|many|TRBJ1-1
CASSSPGYQTEAFF
TGTGCCAGCAGCTCCCCAGGGTATCAAACTGAAGCTTTCTTT
>TRBD2|TRBV7-6|NA|TRBJ2-1
CASSLAHGGLAGNEQFF
TGTGCCAGCAGCTTAGCACATGGGGGACTAGCGGGTAATGAGCAGTTCTTC
>NA|TRBV6-1|NA|TRBJ1-1
CASSETGGWTEAFF
TGTGCCAGCAGTGAAACTGGAGGGTGGACTGAAGCTTTCTTT
>NA|TRBV7-2|few|TRBJ1-1
CASSRMANTEAFF
TGTGCCAGCAGCAGAATGGCGAACACTGAAGCTTTCTTT
>NA|TRBV6-1|many|TRBJ2-2
CASSEGDRHTGELFF
TGTGCCAGCAGTGAAGGTGACAGACACACCGGGGAGCTGTTTTTT
>NA|TRBV29-1|few|TRBJ2-4
CSVGTLNIQYF
TGCAGCGTGGGGACACTAAACATTCAGTACTTC
>NA|TRBV6-1|NA|TRBJ2-7
CASRRGTDLVGEQYF
TGTGCCAGCAGGCGCGGGACAGACCTCGTGGGAGAGCAGTACTTC